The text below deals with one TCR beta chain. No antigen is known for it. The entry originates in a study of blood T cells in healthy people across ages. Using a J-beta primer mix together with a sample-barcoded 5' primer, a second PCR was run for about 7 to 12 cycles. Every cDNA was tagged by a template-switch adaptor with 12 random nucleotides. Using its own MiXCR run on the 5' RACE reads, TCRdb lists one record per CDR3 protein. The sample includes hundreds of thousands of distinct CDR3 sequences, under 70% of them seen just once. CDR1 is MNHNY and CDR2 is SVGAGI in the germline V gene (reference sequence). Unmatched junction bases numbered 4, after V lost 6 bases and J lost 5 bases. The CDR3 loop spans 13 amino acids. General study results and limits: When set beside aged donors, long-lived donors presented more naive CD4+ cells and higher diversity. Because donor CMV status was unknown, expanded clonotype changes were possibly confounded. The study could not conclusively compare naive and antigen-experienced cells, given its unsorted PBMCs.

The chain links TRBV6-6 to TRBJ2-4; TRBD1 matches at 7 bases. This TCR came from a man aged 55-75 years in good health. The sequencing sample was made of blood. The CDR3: CASRTGSQNIQYF. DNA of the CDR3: TGTGCCAGCAGGACAGGGAGCCAAAACATTCAGTACTTC.